This paragraph covers one TCR beta chain sequence. Method: immunoSEQ multiplex PCR; TCRdb's copy keeps in-frame clones and lacks some. The sample records about 49,000 clones, approximately 79% being singletons. The CDR3 consists of 15 residues. In germline, CDR1 is SGHNT, CDR2 YENEEA. Between the trimmed V and J ends, which lost 2 bases and 4 bases, there was a span of 12 bases. The source of the sample is a study of PD-L1 blockade in urothelial cancer. On the study more broadly: Atezolizumab at 1,200 mg intravenously every 3 weeks was started by patients in about 2014. The researchers analyzed blood 3 weeks (second dose) and 6 weeks after treatment start. Blood gave a median around 150,000 T cells.

This sample's time point: pretreatment peripheral blood. The sequence was collected from a man aged 70 or older with urothelial cancer. Sequenced material: PBMCs, taken around atezolizumab (anti-PD-L1) treatment. The chain uses TRBV11-3 and TRBJ2-1; tentatively, D is TRBD2 (5 bases). The chain's CDR3 is CASSLSRRGYNEQFF. As DNA, the CDR3 is TGTGCCAGCAGCTTATCGCGACGGGGTTACAATGAGCAGTTCTTC. The full variable domain, in which reference TRBV11-3 and TRBJ2-1 provide the parts outside the CDR3, is EAGVVQSPRYKIIEKKQPVAFWCNPISGHNTLYWYLQNLGQGPELLIRYENEEAVDDSQLPKDRFSAERLKGVDSTLKIQPAELGDSAVYLCASSLSRRGYNEQFFGPGTRLTVL.